The clone carrying this T cell receptor beta chain was detected only a few times. The sorted Tregs were CD4+CD25+CD127-/low cells. J gave up 3 bases and V 5 bases, and 9 bases lay outside the gene matches. Germline V gives CDR1 SGHTA, CDR2 FQGNSA. This CDR3 region has 15 residues. Semi-nested PCR with Nested Universal Primer A followed constant-region reverse priming of full-length variable regions. TCRdb called the 5' RACE reads again in MiXCR, with one record for every CDR3 protein. Of around 50,000 distinct CDR3 sequences listed, about 25% are singletons. Material for sequencing was tumor-infiltrating Tregs sorted from the breast tumor. The TCR was taken from a female donor with breast cancer. The chain links TRBV7-2 to TRBJ2-5; 7 nucleotides match TRBD2. As DNA, the CDR3 is TGTGCCAGCAGCCCCCCGCTAGCGGACAAAGAGACCCAGTACTTC. This codes for CASSPPLADKETQYF.